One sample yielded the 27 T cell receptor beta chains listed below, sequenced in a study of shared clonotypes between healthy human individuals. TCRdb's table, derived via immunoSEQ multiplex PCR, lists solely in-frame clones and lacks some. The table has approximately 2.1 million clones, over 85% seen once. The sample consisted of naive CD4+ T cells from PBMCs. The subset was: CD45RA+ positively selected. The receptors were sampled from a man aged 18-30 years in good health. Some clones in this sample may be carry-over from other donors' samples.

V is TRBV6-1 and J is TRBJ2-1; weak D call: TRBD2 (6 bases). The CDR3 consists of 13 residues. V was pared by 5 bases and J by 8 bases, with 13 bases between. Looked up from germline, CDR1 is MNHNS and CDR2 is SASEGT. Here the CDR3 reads CASSRPGDDEQFF. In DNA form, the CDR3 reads TGTGCCAGCAGTCGACCGGGGGACGATGAGCAGTTCTTC.

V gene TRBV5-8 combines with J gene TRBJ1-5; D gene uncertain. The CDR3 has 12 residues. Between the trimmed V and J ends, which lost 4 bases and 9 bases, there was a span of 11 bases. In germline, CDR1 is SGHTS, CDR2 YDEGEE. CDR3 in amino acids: CASSGQSRPQHF. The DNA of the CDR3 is TGTGCCAGCAGCGGTCAGAGTAGGCCCCAGCATTTT.

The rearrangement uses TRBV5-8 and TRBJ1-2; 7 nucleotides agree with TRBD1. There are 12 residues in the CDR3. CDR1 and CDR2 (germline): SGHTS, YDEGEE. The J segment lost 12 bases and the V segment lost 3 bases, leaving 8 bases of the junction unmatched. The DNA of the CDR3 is TGTGCCAGCAGCTCCCCGTTCAGGGGGGACACCTTC. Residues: CASSSPFRGDTF.

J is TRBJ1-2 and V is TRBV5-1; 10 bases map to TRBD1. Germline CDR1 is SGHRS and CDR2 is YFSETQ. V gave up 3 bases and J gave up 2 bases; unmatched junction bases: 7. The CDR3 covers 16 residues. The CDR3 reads CASSSKGQGVNYGYTF. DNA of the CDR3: TGCGCCAGCAGCTCGAAAGGACAGGGGGTCAACTATGGCTACACCTTC.

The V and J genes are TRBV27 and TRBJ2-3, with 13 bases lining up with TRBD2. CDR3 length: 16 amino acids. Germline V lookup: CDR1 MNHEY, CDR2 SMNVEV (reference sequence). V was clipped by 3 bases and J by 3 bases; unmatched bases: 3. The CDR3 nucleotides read TGTGCCAGCAGTTTTTCGGGACTAGCGGGAACAGATACGCAGTATTTT. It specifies CASSFSGLAGTDTQYF.

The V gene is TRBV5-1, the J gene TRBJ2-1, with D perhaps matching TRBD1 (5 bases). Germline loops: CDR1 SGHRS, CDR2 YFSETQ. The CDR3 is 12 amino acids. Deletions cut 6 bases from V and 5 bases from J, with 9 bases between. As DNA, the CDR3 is TGCGCCAGCACAGACAGTAACAATGAGCAGTTCTTC. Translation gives CASTDSNNEQFF.

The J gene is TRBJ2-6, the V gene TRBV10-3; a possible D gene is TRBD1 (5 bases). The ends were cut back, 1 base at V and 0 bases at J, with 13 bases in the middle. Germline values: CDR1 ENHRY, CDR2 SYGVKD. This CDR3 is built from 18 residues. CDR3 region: CAISEFRVGVSGANVLTF. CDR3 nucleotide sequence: TGTGCCATCAGTGAGTTTAGGGTAGGGGTCTCTGGGGCCAACGTCCTGACTTTC.

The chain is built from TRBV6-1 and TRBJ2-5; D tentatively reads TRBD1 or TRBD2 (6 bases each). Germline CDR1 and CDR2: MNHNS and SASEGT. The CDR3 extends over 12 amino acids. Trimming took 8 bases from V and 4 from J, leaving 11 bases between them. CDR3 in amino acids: CASLRGVETQYF. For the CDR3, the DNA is TGTGCCAGCCTAAGGGGGGTAGAGACCCAGTACTTC.

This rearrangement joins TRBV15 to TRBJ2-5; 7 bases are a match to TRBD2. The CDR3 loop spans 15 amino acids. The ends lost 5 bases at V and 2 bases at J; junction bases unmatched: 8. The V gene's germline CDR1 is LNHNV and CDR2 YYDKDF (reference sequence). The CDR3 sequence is CATSWDYGVQETQYF. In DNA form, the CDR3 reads TGTGCCACCAGCTGGGACTACGGGGTACAAGAGACCCAGTACTTC. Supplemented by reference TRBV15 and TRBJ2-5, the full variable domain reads DAMVIQNPRYQVTQFGKPVTLSCSQTLNHNVMYWYQQKSSQAPKLLFHYYDKDFNNEADTPDNFQSRRPNTSFCFLDIRSPGLGDTAMYLCATSWDYGVQETQYFGPGTRLLVL.

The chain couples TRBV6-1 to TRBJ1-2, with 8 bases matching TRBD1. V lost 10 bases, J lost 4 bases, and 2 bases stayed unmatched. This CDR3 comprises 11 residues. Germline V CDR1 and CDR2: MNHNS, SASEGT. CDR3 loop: CATGQGYGYTF. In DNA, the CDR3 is TGTGCCACCGGACAGGGCTATGGCTACACCTTC.

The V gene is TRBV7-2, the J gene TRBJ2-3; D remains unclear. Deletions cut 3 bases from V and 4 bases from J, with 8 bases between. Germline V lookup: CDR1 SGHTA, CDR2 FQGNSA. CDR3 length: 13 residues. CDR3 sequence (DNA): TGTGCCAGCAGCTTCGCCACTTCAGATACGCAGTATTTT. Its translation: CASSFATSDTQYF.

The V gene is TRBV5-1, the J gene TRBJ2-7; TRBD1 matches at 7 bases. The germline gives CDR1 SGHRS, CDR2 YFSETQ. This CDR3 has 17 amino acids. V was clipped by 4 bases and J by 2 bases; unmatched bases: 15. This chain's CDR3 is CASSPQTGIGIPYEQYF. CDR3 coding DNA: TGCGCCAGCAGCCCGCAGACAGGGATCGGTATCCCCTACGAGCAGTACTTC.

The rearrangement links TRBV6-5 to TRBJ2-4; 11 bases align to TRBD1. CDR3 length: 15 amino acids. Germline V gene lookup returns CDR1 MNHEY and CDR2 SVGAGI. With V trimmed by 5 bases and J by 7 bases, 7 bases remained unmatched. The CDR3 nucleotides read TGTGCCAGCAGTGGAACCGGGACAGGGGGTAACATTCAGTACTTC. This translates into CASSGTGTGGNIQYF.

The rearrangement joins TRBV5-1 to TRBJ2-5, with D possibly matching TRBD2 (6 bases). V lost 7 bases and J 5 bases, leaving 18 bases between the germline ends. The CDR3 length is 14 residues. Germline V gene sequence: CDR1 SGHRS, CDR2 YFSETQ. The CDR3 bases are TGCGCCAGCTATGTAACGGACGGAGGGGAGACCCAGTACTTC. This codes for CASYVTDGGETQYF.

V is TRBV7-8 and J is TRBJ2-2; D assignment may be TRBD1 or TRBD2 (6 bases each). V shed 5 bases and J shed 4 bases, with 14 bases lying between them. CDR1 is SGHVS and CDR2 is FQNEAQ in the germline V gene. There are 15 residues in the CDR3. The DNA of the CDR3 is TGTGCCAGCAGCCAGAGGAGGGGGGCCACCGGGGAGCTGTTTTTT. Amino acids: CASSQRRGATGELFF.

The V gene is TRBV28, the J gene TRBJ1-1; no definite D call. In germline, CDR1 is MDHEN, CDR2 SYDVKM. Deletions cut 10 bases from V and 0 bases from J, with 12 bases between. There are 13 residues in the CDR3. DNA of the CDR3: TGTGCCACCGACCGGCAAATGAACACTGAAGCTTTCTTT. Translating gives CATDRQMNTEAFF.

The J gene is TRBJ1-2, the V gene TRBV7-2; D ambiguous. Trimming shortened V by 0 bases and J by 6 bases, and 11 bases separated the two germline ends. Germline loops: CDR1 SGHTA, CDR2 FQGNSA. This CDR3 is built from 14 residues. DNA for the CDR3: TGTGCCAGCAGCTTAGCCGCCAGCGGACATGGCTACACCTTC. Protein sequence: CASSLAASGHGYTF. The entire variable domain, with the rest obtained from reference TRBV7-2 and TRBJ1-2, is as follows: GAGVSQSPSNKVTEKGKDVELRCDPISGHTALYWYRQSLGQGLEFLIYFQGNSAPDKSGLPSDRFSAERTGGSVSTLTIQRTQQEDSAVYLCASSLAASGHGYTFGSGTRLTVV.

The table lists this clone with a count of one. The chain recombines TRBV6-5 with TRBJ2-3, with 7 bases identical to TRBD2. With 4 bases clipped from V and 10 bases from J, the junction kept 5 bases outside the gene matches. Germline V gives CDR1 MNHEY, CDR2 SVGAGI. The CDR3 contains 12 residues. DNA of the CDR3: TGTGCCAGCAGTTCGGGGGGTCGCGCGCAGTATTTT. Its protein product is CASSSGGRAQYF.

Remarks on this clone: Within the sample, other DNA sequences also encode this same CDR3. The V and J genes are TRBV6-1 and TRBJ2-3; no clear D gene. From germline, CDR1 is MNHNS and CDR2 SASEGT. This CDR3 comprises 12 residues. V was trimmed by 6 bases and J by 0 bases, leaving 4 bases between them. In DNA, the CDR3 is TGTGCCAGCAGGGGGAGCACAGATACGCAGTATTTT. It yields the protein CASRGSTDTQYF.

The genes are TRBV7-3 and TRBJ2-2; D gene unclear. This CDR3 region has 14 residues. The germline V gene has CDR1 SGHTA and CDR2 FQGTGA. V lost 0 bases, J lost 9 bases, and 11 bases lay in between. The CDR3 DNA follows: TGTGCCAGCAGCTTAACCGGCGTCGGCCGGGAGCTGTTTTTT. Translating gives CASSLTGVGRELFF.

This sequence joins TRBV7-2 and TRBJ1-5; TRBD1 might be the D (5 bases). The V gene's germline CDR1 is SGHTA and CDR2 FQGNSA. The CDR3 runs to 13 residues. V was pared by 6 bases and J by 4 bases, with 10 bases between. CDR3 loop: CASSQGANQPQHF. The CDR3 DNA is TGTGCCAGCAGTCAGGGAGCAAATCAGCCCCAGCATTTT.

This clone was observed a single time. Here the CDR3 reads CAWTYISGNTIYF. The CDR3 DNA follows: TGTGCCTGGACCTACATCTCTGGAAACACCATATATTTT. The V call is TRBV30, the J call TRBJ1-3, with no clear D. Deletions cut 4 bases from V and 0 bases from J, with 7 bases between. CDR3 length equals 13 residues. Germline assignment: CDR1 GTSNPN and CDR2 SVGIG (reference sequence).

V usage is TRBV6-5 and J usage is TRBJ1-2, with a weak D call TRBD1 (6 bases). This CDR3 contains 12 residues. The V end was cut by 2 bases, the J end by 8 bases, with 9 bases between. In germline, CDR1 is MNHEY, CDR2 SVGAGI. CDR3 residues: CASSYQGIGYTF. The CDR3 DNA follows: TGTGCCAGCAGTTACCAGGGGATCGGCTACACCTTC.

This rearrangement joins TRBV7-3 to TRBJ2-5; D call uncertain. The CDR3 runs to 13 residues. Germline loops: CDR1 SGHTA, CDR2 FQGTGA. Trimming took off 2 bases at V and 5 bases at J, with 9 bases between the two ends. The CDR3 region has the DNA TGTGCCAGCAGCTTACGGGTTGGGGAGACCCAGTACTTC. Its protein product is CASSLRVGETQYF.

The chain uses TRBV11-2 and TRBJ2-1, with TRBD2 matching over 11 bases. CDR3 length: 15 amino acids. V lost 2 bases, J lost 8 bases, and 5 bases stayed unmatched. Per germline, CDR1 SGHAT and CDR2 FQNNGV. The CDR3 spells CASSLTSGSNDEQFF. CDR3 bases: TGTGCCAGCAGCTTAACTAGCGGGAGTAACGATGAGCAGTTCTTC. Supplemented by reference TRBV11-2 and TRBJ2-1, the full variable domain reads EAGVAQSPRYKIIEKRQSVAFWCNPISGHATLYWYQQILGQGPKLLIQFQNNGVVDDSQLPKDRFSAERLKGVDSTLKIQPAKLEDSAVYLCASSLTSGSNDEQFFGPGTRLTVL.

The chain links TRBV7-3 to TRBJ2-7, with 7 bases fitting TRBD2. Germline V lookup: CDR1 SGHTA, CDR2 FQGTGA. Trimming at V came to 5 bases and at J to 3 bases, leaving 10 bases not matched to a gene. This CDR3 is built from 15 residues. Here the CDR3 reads CASSKIPGGIYEQYF. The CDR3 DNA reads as TGTGCCAGCAGCAAAATTCCGGGGGGAATCTACGAGCAGTACTTC.

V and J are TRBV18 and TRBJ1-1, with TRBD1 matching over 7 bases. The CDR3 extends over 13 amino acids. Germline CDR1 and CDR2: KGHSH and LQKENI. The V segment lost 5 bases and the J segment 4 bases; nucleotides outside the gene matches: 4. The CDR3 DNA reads TGTGCCAGCTCAGCGACAGGGTTCACTGAAGCTTTCTTT. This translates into CASSATGFTEAFF. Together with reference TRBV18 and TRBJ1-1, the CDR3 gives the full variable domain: NAGVMQNPRHLVRRRGQEARLRCSPMKGHSHVYWYRQLPEEGLKFMVYLQKENIIDESGMPKERFSAEFPKEGPSILRIQQVVRGDSAAYFCASSATGFTEAFFGQGTRLTVV.